The rows below give T cell receptor beta chains drawn from one sample of a study of CD8 T cells in Susac syndrome. TCRdb re-analysed the immunoSEQ multiplex PCR reads in MiXCR, keeping a single row per CDR3 protein. The sample holds around 170,000 distinct CDR3 sequences, 85% to 95% seen once. Material for sequencing was CD8+ T cells from PBMCs. The receptors originated from a human donor with Susac syndrome. The CDR3 runs from the conserved cysteine through the conserved F or W. The D gene is left open where the match is weak. Clone size, where shown, is once, few, many, or a class for clones that have expanded.

clone_size: -
d_call: TRBD1
v_call: TRBV19
cdr3_length: 17
j_call: TRBJ1-1
cdr3_aa: CASSIDRTRTGGTEAFF
cdr3_nt: TGTGCCAGTAGTATAGATCGTACAAGGACAGGGGGCACTGAAGCTTTCTTT

clone_size: -
d_call: -
v_call: TRBV28
cdr3_length: 13
j_call: TRBJ2-7
cdr3_aa: CASTALSSYEQYF
cdr3_nt: TGTGCCAGCACGGCACTGAGCTCCTACGAGCAGTACTTC

clone_size: once
d_call: -
v_call: TRBV12-3/TRBV12-4
cdr3_length: 13
j_call: TRBJ2-7
cdr3_aa: CASSATDTYEQYF
cdr3_nt: TGTGCCAGCAGTGCCACTGATACCTACGAGCAGTACTTC

clone_size: -
d_call: -
v_call: TRBV20-1
cdr3_length: 11
j_call: TRBJ2-3
cdr3_aa: CSASLQMSQYF
cdr3_nt: TGCAGTGCTAGCCTTCAGATGTCTCAGTATTTT

clone_size: -
d_call: -
v_call: TRBV30
cdr3_length: 15
j_call: TRBJ2-2
cdr3_aa: CAWSRGFGNTGELFF
cdr3_nt: TGTGCCTGGAGTCGAGGGTTTGGGAACACCGGGGAGCTGTTTTTT

clone_size: -
d_call: -
v_call: TRBV11-2
cdr3_length: 13
j_call: TRBJ1-1
cdr3_aa: CASSVGAWTEAFF
cdr3_nt: TGTGCCAGCAGCGTCGGGGCGTGGACTGAAGCTTTCTTT

clone_size: -
d_call: -
v_call: TRBV11-2
cdr3_length: 14
j_call: TRBJ2-7
cdr3_aa: CASSLRRADYEQYF
cdr3_nt: TGTGCCAGCAGCTTGAGACGAGCGGACTACGAGCAGTACTTC

clone_size: once
d_call: -
v_call: TRBV19
cdr3_length: 15
j_call: TRBJ1-5
cdr3_aa: CASSNPGGGDQPQHF
cdr3_nt: TGTGCCAGTAGTAACCCCGGGGGGGGTGATCAGCCCCAGCATTTT

clone_size: few
d_call: -
v_call: TRBV6-6
cdr3_length: 11
j_call: TRBJ1-1
cdr3_aa: CASSTGIEAFF
cdr3_nt: TGTGCCAGCAGTACAGGGATTGAAGCTTTCTTT

clone_size: -
d_call: TRBD1
v_call: TRBV28
cdr3_length: 16
j_call: TRBJ1-2
cdr3_aa: CASRTGQINFNYGYTF
cdr3_nt: TGTGCCAGCAGGACGGGACAGATCAATTTTAACTATGGCTACACCTTC

clone_size: -
d_call: -
v_call: TRBV20-1
cdr3_length: 13
j_call: TRBJ1-5
cdr3_aa: CSARGQSNQPQHF
cdr3_nt: TGCAGTGCTAGAGGGCAGTCCAATCAGCCCCAGCATTTT

clone_size: -
d_call: -
v_call: TRBV28
cdr3_length: 14
j_call: TRBJ2-7
cdr3_aa: CASSLNSLASPPYF
cdr3_nt: TGTGCCAGCAGTCTCAACTCCCTAGCTTCGCCTCCGTACTTC

clone_size: -
d_call: -
v_call: TRBV4-2
cdr3_length: 15
j_call: TRBJ1-6
cdr3_aa: CASSQDRTAYSPLHF
cdr3_nt: TGTGCCAGCAGCCAAGACCGGACAGCCTACAGCCCCCTCCACTTT

clone_size: -
d_call: -
v_call: TRBV30
cdr3_length: 16
j_call: TRBJ1-6
cdr3_aa: CAWSVFGLRYNSPLHF
cdr3_nt: TGTGCCTGGAGTGTATTCGGGCTTCGTTATAATTCACCCCTCCACTTT

clone_size: -
d_call: TRBD1
v_call: TRBV20-1
cdr3_length: 14
j_call: TRBJ2-1
cdr3_aa: CSAYRGHSYNEQFF
cdr3_nt: TGCAGTGCTTACAGGGGGCATTCCTACAATGAGCAGTTCTTC

clone_size: -
d_call: TRBD2
v_call: TRBV12-5
cdr3_length: 18
j_call: TRBJ2-1
cdr3_aa: CASGLVILAGLSYNEQFF
cdr3_nt: TGTGCTAGTGGTTTGGTAATACTAGCGGGGCTCTCCTACAATGAGCAGTTCTTC

clone_size: -
d_call: -
v_call: TRBV3-1
cdr3_length: 17
j_call: TRBJ2-2
cdr3_aa: CASSQGSGAANTGELFF
cdr3_nt: TGTGCCAGCAGCCAAGGTTCGGGAGCCGCGAACACCGGGGAGCTGTTTTTT

clone_size: -
d_call: -
v_call: TRBV20-1
cdr3_length: 14
j_call: TRBJ1-2
cdr3_aa: CSAREGEVIGGYTF
cdr3_nt: TGCAGTGCTAGGGAAGGGGAGGTGATCGGTGGCTACACCTTC

clone_size: -
d_call: TRBD1
v_call: TRBV4-1
cdr3_length: 15
j_call: TRBJ2-7
cdr3_aa: CASSLGTDPYYEQYF
cdr3_nt: TGCGCCAGCAGCCTTGGGACAGACCCCTACTACGAGCAGTACTTC

clone_size: -
d_call: -
v_call: TRBV3-1
cdr3_length: 15
j_call: TRBJ1-5
cdr3_aa: CASSPLAGGGQPQHF
cdr3_nt: TGTGCCAGCAGCCCATTGGCGGGGGGCGGGCAGCCCCAGCATTTT